What follows are 29 T cell receptor beta chains derived from one specimen sequenced in a study of blood T cell repertoires in COVID-19. Using immunoSEQ multiplex PCR, the repertoire was profiled, and TCRdb retains in-frame clones only, with some absent. Of 200,000 to 250,000 clones detected, under 90% appear once; the ten largest clones hold about 3.9%. Sequenced: peripheral blood. These receptor sequences come from a woman older than 75 with acute or convalescent COVID-19.

The chain joins TRBV5-1 to TRBJ2-1; the match to TRBD2 covers 12 bases. This CDR3 has 15 residues. Unmatched junction bases numbered 7, after V lost 0 bases and J lost 12 bases. Germline V CDR1 and CDR2: SGHRS, YFSETQ. This chain's CDR3 is CASSLDLAGGQRQFF. In DNA, the CDR3 is TGCGCCAGCAGCTTGGATCTAGCGGGGGGGCAAAGGCAGTTCTTC. Combining the CDR3 with reference TRBV5-1 and TRBJ2-1 gives the whole variable domain KAGVTQTPRYLIKTRGQQVTLSCSPISGHRSVSWYQQTPGQGLQFLFEYFSETQRNKGNFPGRFSGRQFSNSRSEMNVSTLELGDSALYLCASSLDLAGGQRQFFGPGTRLTVL.

This clone was seen a few times. V is TRBV11-2 and J is TRBJ2-1; a possible D gene is TRBD1 (5 bases). V dropped 5 bases and J dropped 0 bases, with 8 bases sitting between them. CDR1 SGHAT and CDR2 FQNNGV come from the germline V gene. This CDR3 has 14 residues. CDR3 nucleotides: TGTGCCAGCAGCGACAGTCCCTCCTACAATGAGCAGTTCTTC. Protein sequence: CASSDSPSYNEQFF.

The rearrangement joins TRBV19 to TRBJ2-2, with 8 bases matching TRBD1. The CDR3 consists of 16 residues. J lost 4 bases, V lost 7 bases, and 11 bases had no gene match. Germline V CDR1 and CDR2: LNHDA, SQIVND (reference sequence). Here the CDR3 reads CASTSGQGAGTGELFF. Here the CDR3 DNA reads TGTGCCAGTACTTCCGGGCAGGGGGCGGGCACCGGGGAGCTGTTTTTT.

V is TRBV28 and J is TRBJ1-5; possibly TRBD1 for D (5 bases). The germline CDR1 and CDR2 sequences are MDHEN and SYDVKM. This CDR3 contains 14 residues. Trimming removed 2 bases from V and 6 bases from J, with 11 bases in between. CDR3 bases: TGTGCCAGCAGTTTAGGAGGGGTGGGTCAGCCCCAGCATTTT. The encoded protein is CASSLGGVGQPQHF.

This chain connects TRBV9 to TRBJ2-1, with TRBD2 matching 8 bases. CDR1 is SGDLS, CDR2 YYNGEE, per germline. The length of the CDR3 is 16 residues. V shed 3 bases and J 0 bases; nucleotides not matched to a gene: 5. Written as DNA, the CDR3 is TGTGCCAGCAGCGCCACGGGGGGGAGCTCCTACAATGAGCAGTTCTTC. Translating gives CASSATGGSSYNEQFF.

V and J are TRBV9 and TRBJ2-1; the match to TRBD2 covers 9 bases. Germline-derived CDR1 and CDR2 are SGDLS and YYNGEE. Trimming removed 2 bases from V and 7 bases from J; junction bases left unmatched: 7. The CDR3 is 15 residues long. In DNA, the CDR3 is TGTGCCAGCAGCGTTGGCGGGGGGGTAGGAAATGAGCAGTTCTTC. Its protein is CASSVGGGVGNEQFF.

The V call is TRBV11-2, the J call TRBJ1-2; 8 bases fit TRBD1. Trimming took 5 bases from V and 2 from J; bases not matched to a gene: 4. The CDR3 runs to 14 residues. Looked up from germline, CDR1 is SGHAT and CDR2 is FQNNGV. Here the CDR3 reads CASSPTGANYGYTF. The DNA of the CDR3 is TGTGCCAGCAGCCCGACAGGGGCCAACTATGGCTACACCTTC.

In this sample, this clone turned up a few times. This rearrangement joins TRBV5-1 to TRBJ2-2; D is unclear. CDR3 length: 13 amino acids. CDR1 and CDR2 from the germline V gene are SGHRS and YFSETQ. Trimming removed 4 bases from V and 5 bases from J, with 9 bases in between. This CDR3 is CASSPASTGELFF. CDR3 nucleotides: TGCGCCAGCAGCCCCGCGTCAACCGGGGAGCTGTTTTTT.

This clone was seen ten or more times. This chain connects TRBV5-6 to TRBJ1-2; 8 bases are shared with TRBD1. This CDR3 comprises 16 residues. Losses at the gene ends were 3 bases for V and 5 bases for J; bases not matched to a gene: 12. The germline CDR1 and CDR2 sequences are SGHDT and YYEEEE. In nucleotides, the CDR3 is TGTGCCAGCAGCTATTCGACAGGGGAGGAGGGTTATGGCTACACCTTC. Protein product: CASSYSTGEEGYGYTF.

The rearrangement links TRBV7-3 to TRBJ2-2; TRBD1 matches 7 bases. This CDR3 is 15 amino acids long. The V segment lost 1 base and the J segment 1 base; nucleotides outside the gene matches: 0. The germline CDR1 and CDR2 sequences are SGHTA and FQGTGA. The CDR3 DNA sequence: TGTGCCAGCAGCTTAAGACAGGGGAACACCGGGGAGCTGTTTTTT. Encoded protein: CASSLRQGNTGELFF.

The chain recombines TRBV24-1 with TRBJ2-7, with D possibly TRBD2 on 6 matching bases. CDR1 and CDR2 from the germline V gene are KGHDR and SFDVKD. The CDR3 is made up of 15 amino acids. Trimming took off 4 bases at V and 5 bases at J, with 17 bases between the two ends. The CDR3 DNA is TGTGCCACCAGTGACTCCGGGACTCGATGGGACGAGCAGTACTTC. Translation gives CATSDSGTRWDEQYF.

The rearrangement links TRBV9 to TRBJ1-5; the D is unclear. Trimming pared 1 base from V and 0 bases from J, leaving 17 bases between. Germline values: CDR1 SGDLS, CDR2 YYNGEE. This CDR3 is built from 18 residues. In DNA form, the CDR3 reads TGTGCCAGCAGCGTACGAGGCAGCCGATCCGATAGCAATCAGCCCCAGCATTTT. Translation gives CASSVRGSRSDSNQPQHF.

For the CDR3, the DNA is TGTGCCAGTAGTATCAGGGGGGACTCCTACGAGCAGTACTTC. Translated: CASSIRGDSYEQYF. This sequence joins TRBV19 and TRBJ2-7; D perhaps matches TRBD1 (7 bases). Germline CDR1 reads LNHDA; CDR2 reads SQIVND (reference sequence). Trimming took off 3 bases at V and 0 bases at J, with 9 bases between the two ends. The length of the CDR3 is 14 residues.

V usage is TRBV20-1 and J usage is TRBJ2-3; D perhaps matches TRBD2 (7 bases). Trimming left V 3 bases short and J 6 bases short, with 25 bases between. The CDR3 covers 17 residues. The germline V gene has CDR1 DFQATT and CDR2 SNEGSKA (reference sequence). For the CDR3, the DNA is TGCAGTGCTAGTATGAGGCGGGGGCCCCGGAGTAGGGATACGCAGTATTTT. Its translation: CSASMRRGPRSRDTQYF.

This clone was counted only a few times. The J gene is TRBJ1-1, the V gene TRBV10-3; D is unclear. Trimming took off 6 bases at V and 2 bases at J, with 16 bases between the two ends. The CDR3 length is 15 residues. The germline CDR1 and CDR2 sequences are ENHRY and SYGVKD. The CDR3 sequence is CAIRPSGQANTEAFF. Here the CDR3 DNA reads TGTGCCATCAGACCCTCAGGCCAGGCTAACACTGAAGCTTTCTTT.

The genes are TRBV7-9 and TRBJ2-2; D not resolved. The CDR3 spans 13 residues. Germline assignment: CDR1 SEHNR and CDR2 FQNEAQ (reference sequence). The germline V and J ends were trimmed by 2 bases and 6 bases, with 7 bases remaining between them. As DNA, the CDR3 is TGTGCCAGCAGCTTATCCCTCCCCGGGGAGCTGTTTTTT. Translation gives CASSLSLPGELFF.

A note on this clone: At the DNA level, this CDR3 is encoded by other sequences in the same sample as well. The CDR3 DNA follows: TGTGCCAGTAGTACGACAGGGGGAAATCAGCCCCAGCATTTT. Amino acid sequence: CASSTTGGNQPQHF. The gene calls are TRBV19 and TRBJ1-5; TRBD1 matches 9 bases. J was trimmed by 4 bases and V by 4 bases; bases with no gene match: 2. This CDR3 region has 14 residues. Germline V CDR1 and CDR2: LNHDA, SQIVND (reference sequence). Using reference TRBV19 and TRBJ1-5 for the parts outside the CDR3, the full variable domain is DGGITQSPKYLFRKEGQNVTLSCEQNLNHDAMYWYRQDPGQGLRLIYYSQIVNDFQKGDIAEGYSVSREKKESFPLTVTSAQKNPTAFYLCASSTTGGNQPQHFGDGTRLSIL.

V and J are TRBV27 and TRBJ1-1, with 7 bases matching TRBD1. With V trimmed by 5 bases and J by 4 bases, 4 bases remained unmatched. The CDR3 totals 13 residues. CDR1 is MNHEY, CDR2 SMNVEV, per germline (reference sequence). The DNA for the CDR3 is TGTGCCAGCAGTCCCGGACAGGCCACTGAAGCTTTCTTT. This sequence encodes CASSPGQATEAFF.

The rearrangement links TRBV5-8 to TRBJ2-5, with 7 bases that match TRBD2. V shed 4 bases and J 1 base; nucleotides not matched to a gene: 13. The CDR3 totals 17 residues. Germline CDR1 is SGHTS and CDR2 is YDEGEE. The CDR3 DNA sequence: TGTGCCAGCAGCCCCCCCCCGGGACTAACCCTCCAAGAGACCCAGTACTTC. It translates to CASSPPPGLTLQETQYF.

V and J are TRBV9 and TRBJ2-7, with 10 nucleotides matching TRBD1. There are 15 residues in the CDR3. J was trimmed by 3 bases and V by 3 bases; bases with no gene match: 6. CDR1 and CDR2 (germline): SGDLS, YYNGEE. The CDR3 DNA reads as TGTGCCAGCAGCGAGGGGACAGGGGACCTCTACGAGCAGTACTTC. It is translated as CASSEGTGDLYEQYF.

The V gene is TRBV5-1, the J gene TRBJ1-6, with TRBD1 matching over 9 bases. V lost 7 bases, J lost 10 bases, and 9 bases stayed unmatched. Germline V CDR1 and CDR2: SGHRS, YFSETQ. This CDR3 region has 14 residues. The CDR3 DNA reads TGCGCCAGCTCGGGACAGGGACTTTCCTCACCCCTCCACTTT. Translated: CASSGQGLSSPLHF. Together with reference TRBV5-1 and TRBJ1-6, the CDR3 gives the full variable domain: KAGVTQTPRYLIKTRGQQVTLSCSPISGHRSVSWYQQTPGQGLQFLFEYFSETQRNKGNFPGRFSGRQFSNSRSEMNVSTLELGDSALYLCASSGQGLSSPLHFGNGTRLTVT.

This chain joins TRBV9 and TRBJ1-6; possibly TRBD1 for D (6 bases). V was cut by 4 bases and J by 7 bases, with 9 bases left in between. CDR1 and CDR2 from the germline V gene are SGDLS and YYNGEE. This CDR3 contains 13 residues. The CDR3 DNA reads TGTGCCAGCAGCCCGGGGACAAATTCACCCCTCCACTTT. This gives the protein CASSPGTNSPLHF.

Written as DNA, the CDR3 is TGTGCCAGCAGCTGGGGACCGACAGGAACCTACGAGCAGTACTTC. It encodes CASSWGPTGTYEQYF. The chain carries TRBV5-6 and TRBJ2-7; perhaps TRBD1 as D (6 bases). Deletions cut 3 bases from V and 2 bases from J, with 15 bases between. Germline assignment: CDR1 SGHDT and CDR2 YYEEEE. The CDR3 has 15 residues.

V is TRBV29-1 and J is TRBJ2-3, with D perhaps TRBD2 (6 bases). Germline V gene sequence: CDR1 SQVTM, CDR2 ANQGSEA. There are 16 residues in the CDR3. V lost 7 bases and J lost 3, with 23 bases in between. The CDR3 loop is CSASAGPLTSTDTQYF. The CDR3 region has the DNA TGCAGCGCCTCGGCGGGGCCCTTAACATCTACAGATACGCAGTATTTT.

The rearrangement uses TRBV27 and TRBJ2-7, with D uncertain. The CDR3 length is 11 residues. V shed 4 bases and J shed 4 bases, with 5 bases lying between them. CDR1 and CDR2 (germline): MNHEY, SMNVEV (reference sequence). The chain's CDR3 is CASSYGYEQYF. The DNA for the CDR3 is TGTGCCAGCAGTTACGGGTACGAGCAGTACTTC.

The chain carries TRBV6-2 or TRBV6-3 and TRBJ2-7; no reliable D call. CDR3 length: 12 residues. Trimming removed 5 bases from V and 2 bases from J, with 7 bases in between. CDR1 MNHEY and CDR2 SVGEGT come from the germline V gene. In nucleotides, the CDR3 is TGTGCCAGCAGTGGCGGAACCTACGAGCAGTACTTC. Protein sequence: CASSGGTYEQYF.

The chain uses TRBV6-5 and TRBJ1-1; unclear D gene. This CDR3 contains 15 residues. Trimming stripped 0 bases from V and 3 bases from J, with 11 bases between. Germline CDR1 reads MNHEY; CDR2 reads SVGAGI. The CDR3 nucleotides are TGTGCCAGCAGTTACTCCGGAGTTTTTTACACTGAAGCTTTCTTT. Its protein product is CASSYSGVFYTEAFF.

V is TRBV19 and J is TRBJ2-5; 8 bases match TRBD2. The J segment lost 3 bases and the V segment lost 4 bases, leaving 13 bases of the junction unmatched. The CDR3 sequence is 17 residues long. Germline-derived CDR1 and CDR2 are LNHDA and SQIVND (reference sequence). The CDR3 sequence: CASSTPSGTRIEETQYF. CDR3 nucleotide sequence: TGTGCCAGTAGTACTCCCTCCGGGACTAGGATCGAAGAGACCCAGTACTTC.

The gene calls are TRBV24-1 and TRBJ2-5; D gene unclear. V lost 4 bases to trimming and J lost 5 bases, with 10 bases between them. Germline V lookup: CDR1 KGHDR, CDR2 SFDVKD. This CDR3 has 13 residues. In nucleotides, the CDR3 is TGTGCCACCAGTGAATCCGGGTGGGAGACCCAGTACTTC. Protein: CATSESGWETQYF.